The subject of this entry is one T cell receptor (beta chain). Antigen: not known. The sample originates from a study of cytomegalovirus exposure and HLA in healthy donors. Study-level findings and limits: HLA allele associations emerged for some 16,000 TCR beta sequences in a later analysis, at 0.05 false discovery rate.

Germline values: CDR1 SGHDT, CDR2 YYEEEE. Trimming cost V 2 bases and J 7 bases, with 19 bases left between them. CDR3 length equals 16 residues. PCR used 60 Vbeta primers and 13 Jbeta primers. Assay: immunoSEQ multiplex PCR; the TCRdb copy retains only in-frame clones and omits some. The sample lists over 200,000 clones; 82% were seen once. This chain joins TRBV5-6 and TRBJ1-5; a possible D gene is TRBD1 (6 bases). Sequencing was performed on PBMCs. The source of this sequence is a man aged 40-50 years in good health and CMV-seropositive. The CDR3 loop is CASSFGRRGGGQPQHF. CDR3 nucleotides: TGTGCCAGCAGCTTCGGTCGCAGGGGCGGGGGCCAGCCCCAGCATTTT.